This T cell receptor beta chain originates from a study of T cell responses to AZD1222 COVID-19 vaccine. Profiled with immunoSEQ multiplex PCR; TCRdb holds only in-frame clones, not every one. This table has 130,000 or so clones, about 91% appearing once. The germline CDR1 and CDR2 sequences are SGHDN and FVKESK. Between the trimmed V and J ends, which lost 4 bases and 4 bases, there was a span of 10 bases. The CDR3 runs to 13 residues. Regarding this clone: Other DNA sequences in the same sample also yield this CDR3.

Material: peripheral blood, obtained 28 days after the second AZD1222 dose. V usage is TRBV14 and J usage is TRBJ1-2, with D uncertain. This TCR derives from an adult who received the AZD1222 COVID-19 vaccine. CDR3 region: CASSPGRIYGYTF. CDR3 sequence (DNA): TGTGCCAGCAGCCCCGGACGGATCTATGGCTACACCTTC.